This TCR beta chain was captured in a study of blood T cell repertoires in COVID-19. Study in general: Sources were T cells, B-cell-depleted T cells, or PBMCs; the material itself was cDNA or gDNA.

Ages ranged from about 18 to 89 years, with residence in 24 US areas. Categorization into cohorts depended on clinical history that participants reported. Cohort 3 donors were reported recovered after two negative PCRs, clearance, or symptom resolution. Generated by immunoSEQ multiplex PCR, the TCRdb table keeps only in-frame clones and is missing some. The profile shows about 430,000 clones, around 87% of them singletons. The V and J ends lost 3 bases and 7 bases respectively, with 12 bases between them. Germline V gene data show CDR1 as DFQATT and CDR2 as SNEGSKA (reference sequence). The CDR3 length is 13 residues.

The source material was PBMCs or T cells enriched from blood (not recorded which). The rearrangement joins TRBV20-1 to TRBJ2-2; tentative D call: TRBD1 (5 bases). The receptor was isolated from a man aged 25 to 40 who had recovered from COVID-19. The CDR3 nucleotides are TGCAGTGCTAGTGAAAGGGGTGACGGGGAGCTGTTTTTT. Translated: CSASERGDGELFF.